This T cell receptor beta chain was identified during a study of beta chain features in type 1 diabetes. Study-wide background: The examined sorted cells totaled around 100 million across samples.

This clone came up a few times. Antigen specificity is unknown. Regarding the study as a whole: The naive, central memory and Treg TCRB repertoires of patients appeared to be more similar to one another than those of healthy donors.

Researchers reported sorting CD4+ naive, central memory, regulatory and stem cell-like memory cells via CD45RO/CCR7/CD25/CD127/CD95/CD27. CDR3 length equals 12 residues. Germline V lookup: CDR1 SQVTM, CDR2 ANQGSEA. Isolated RNA was reverse transcribed in full, so expressed TCRB transcripts were sequenced. An average of about 3.57 million reads was obtained for naive, central memory and regulatory T cell samples. Libraries were prepared by immunoSEQ multiplex PCR; TCRdb keeps only in-frame clonotypes and omits some of them. The repertoire holds 400,000 to 600,000 clones, with 25% to 35% as singletons.

The material sequenced was naive CD4+ T cells from blood. This clonotype was obtained from a man aged 18 to 35 in good health. This chain joins TRBV29-1 and TRBJ2-4; possibly TRBD2 for D (6 bases). CDR3 coding DNA: TGCGCAGGAGAAAAGGGCGGGGACATTCAGTACTTC. Protein: CAGEKGGDIQYF.